This TCR beta chain is drawn from a study of T-cell memory formation after mild COVID-19. As to this clonotype: Antigen: not known.

MiXCR, run by TCRdb on the 5' RACE reads, gives a single entry per CDR3 protein. The sample records 210,000 or so distinct CDR3 sequences, around 16% being singletons. The germline CDR1 and CDR2 sequences are SQVTM and ANQGSEA. The germline V and J ends were trimmed by 5 bases and 0 bases, with 10 bases remaining between them. This CDR3 is built from 13 residues. Study-level results: Clones contracting across day 15 to 85 had a balanced CD4/CD8 profile; later expanding clones leaned CD4+. Researchers report contracting CD4+ clones mostly in CM and EM, with CD8+ clones in EMRA.

This receptor was taken from an adult woman who had mild COVID-19 (a few samples of this study predate the infection). Cell type and time point are not known. What was sequenced was PBMCs or a T cell subset sorted from them (not recorded which). The chain combines TRBV29-1 with TRBJ1-2; a weak D match, TRBD1 (6 bases). The CDR3 loop reads CSVTRGANYGYTF. CDR3 coding DNA: TGCAGCGTTACCAGGGGAGCTAACTATGGCTACACCTTC.